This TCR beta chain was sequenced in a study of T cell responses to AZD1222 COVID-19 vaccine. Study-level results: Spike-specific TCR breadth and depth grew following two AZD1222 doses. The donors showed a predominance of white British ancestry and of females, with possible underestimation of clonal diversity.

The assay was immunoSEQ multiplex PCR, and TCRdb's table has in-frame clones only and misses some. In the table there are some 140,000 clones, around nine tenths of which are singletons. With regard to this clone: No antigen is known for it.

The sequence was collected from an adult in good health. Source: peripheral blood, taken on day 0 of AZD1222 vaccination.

CDR3 region: CASSLQVGYTF. The CDR3 DNA follows: TGTGCCAGCAGCTTACAGGTTGGCTACACCTTC. The rearrangement uses TRBV5-6 and TRBJ1-2, with D maybe TRBD1 (5 bases). In germline, CDR1 is SGHDT, CDR2 YYEEEE. CDR3 length: 11 amino acids. Trimming removed 2 bases from V and 7 bases from J, with 6 bases in between.